These 30 T cell receptor beta chains were all obtained from the same sample, sequenced in a study of post-analysis software for immune sequencing data. Built from TCR beta cDNA, the libraries had unique molecular identifiers in them. TCRdb used MiXCR to reprocess the PCR reads, holding one entry per CDR3 protein. This sample has about 500,000 distinct CDR3 sequences, with around 40% found just once. Which antigens these TCRs recognize remains unknown. Findings and limits, study-wide: Included in a set of five TRBV segments more frequent in patients than controls were TRBV5-6, TRBV5-1 and TRBV20-1.

The material sequenced was blood. Receptor source: a girl under 18 with multiple sclerosis.

This clonotype was seen a handful of times. The chain is built from TRBV9 and TRBJ2-3, with 9 bases fitting TRBD2. This CDR3 is built from 16 residues. V was pared by 0 bases and J by 2 bases, with 4 bases of the junction left unmatched. CDR1 is SGDLS, CDR2 YYNGEE, per germline. The CDR3 DNA is TGTGCCAGCAGCGTAGCCAGCGGGAGGAACACAGATACGCAGTATTTT. Translation: CASSVASGRNTDTQYF.

The table lists this clonotype with a few counts. CDR3 DNA sequence: TGCGCCAGCAGCCCTCGACGGAACTATGGCTACACCTTC. Its protein is CASSPRRNYGYTF. The chain carries TRBV4-1 and TRBJ1-2; no clear D. Germline loops: CDR1 MGHRA, CDR2 YSYEKL. This CDR3 spans 13 amino acids. V dropped 4 bases and J dropped 2 bases, with 8 bases sitting between them.

The rearrangement joins TRBV2 to TRBJ2-5; 10 nucleotides match TRBD1. Matching the DNA end better, TRBJ2-7 makes the J call doubtful. This CDR3 has 14 residues. Germline CDR1 is SNHLY and CDR2 is FYNNEI. The CDR3 is CASRLTGQGDEQYF. In DNA, the CDR3 is TGTGCCAGCAGGCTGACCGGACAGGGGGACGAGCAGTACTTC.

Comment on this clonotype: The CDR3 carries no conserved terminal phenylalanine or tryptophan, so it likely arises from a read error. The V and J genes are TRBV5-1 and TRBJ2-1; TRBD2 aligns across 7 bases. J gave up 5 bases and V 1 base, and 3 bases lay outside the gene matches. CDR3 length: 14 amino acids. In germline, CDR1 is SGHRS, CDR2 YFSETQ. CDR3 DNA sequence: TGCGCCAGCAGCTTGCGGCGGGGGAACAATGAGCAGTTCCTC. This encodes CASSLRRGNNEQFL.

This chain joins TRBV11-2 and TRBJ2-1; D ambiguous. There are 14 residues in the CDR3. Trimming stripped 6 bases from V and 7 bases from J, with 16 bases between. Germline loops: CDR1 SGHAT, CDR2 FQNNGV. The CDR3 region has the DNA TGTGCCAGCAGTGTGGATCCCCAGAGGAATGAGCAGTTCTTC. This gives the protein CASSVDPQRNEQFF.

The rearrangement joins TRBV5-5 to TRBJ2-7; D possibly corresponds to TRBD1 (5 bases). Germline CDR1 is SGHKS and CDR2 is YYEKEE (reference sequence). The V gene lost 1 base and the J gene lost 5 bases, with 13 bases spanning the gap. The CDR3 contains 14 residues. The CDR3 sequence: CASSLQGFYHEQYF. CDR3 DNA sequence: TGTGCCAGCAGCTTGCAGGGTTTTTACCACGAGCAGTACTTC. Using reference TRBV5-5 and TRBJ2-7 for the parts outside the CDR3, the full variable domain is DAGVTQSPTHLIKTRGQQVTLRCSPISGHKSVSWYQQVLGQGPQFIFQYYEKEERGRGNFPDRFSARQFPNYSSELNVNALLLGDSALYLCASSLQGFYHEQYFGPGTRLTVT.

The chain is built from TRBV9 and TRBJ2-3, with TRBD2 matching over 12 bases. The germline V gene encodes CDR1 SGDLS and CDR2 YYNGEE. Unmatched junction bases numbered 5, after V lost 4 bases and J lost 5 bases. CDR3 length: 15 amino acids. In nucleotides, the CDR3 is TGTGCCAGCAGCCCCGGGACTAGCGGGCGAGATACGCAGTATTTT. It translates to CASSPGTSGRDTQYF.

This clonotype has a handful of counts. The chain links TRBV12-3 or TRBV12-4 to TRBJ2-7; TRBD1 matches 11 bases. CDR3 length: 16 residues. V shed 5 bases, J shed 3 bases, and the junction held 9 bases outside the gene matches. In nucleotides, the CDR3 is TGTGCCAGCAGTCCAGGACAGGGGGCCTCAAACTACGAGCAGTACTTC. This encodes CASSPGQGASNYEQYF.

This clonotype was found a few times. J is TRBJ1-2 and V is TRBV12-3 or TRBV12-4; tentative D call: TRBD1 (6 bases). V lost 5 bases to trimming and J lost 3 bases, with 16 bases between them. This CDR3 contains 15 residues. CDR3 loop: CASSPTSGAYYGYTF. CDR3 nucleotide sequence: TGTGCCAGCAGTCCCACCTCAGGGGCTTACTATGGCTACACCTTC.

This clonotype was counted only a few times. The chain is built from TRBV10-3 and TRBJ2-2; the D gene is possibly TRBD2 (5 bases). Germline CDR1 is ENHRY and CDR2 is SYGVKD. V dropped 2 bases and J dropped 8 bases, with 6 bases sitting between them. This CDR3 has 12 residues. In DNA form, the CDR3 reads TGTGCCATCAGTGAGGAGCGGGGGGAGCTGTTTTTT. Translated: CAISEERGELFF.

With regard to this clonotype: A read error may account for a junction end that differs from germline. The chain recombines TRBV28 with TRBJ2-7; D is uncertain. There are 12 residues in the CDR3. Per germline, CDR1 MDHEN and CDR2 SYDVKM. CDR3 residues: CASIFQNYVQYF. The CDR3 bases are TGTGCCAGCATTTTCCAAAACTACGTGCAGTACTTC. Filled out from reference TRBV28 and TRBJ2-7, the complete variable domain reads DVKVTQSSRYLVKRTGEKVFLECVQDMDHENMFWYRQDPGLGLRLIYFSYDVKMKEKGDIPEGYSVSREKKERFSLILESASTNQTSMYLCASIFQNYVQYFGPGTRLTVT.

The V gene is TRBV9, the J gene TRBJ2-2; tentatively, D is TRBD1 or TRBD2 (5 bases each). The CDR3 has 18 residues. The V and J ends lost 0 bases and 4 bases respectively, with 19 bases between them. Germline V gives CDR1 SGDLS, CDR2 YYNGEE. CDR3 DNA: TGTGCCAGCAGCGTAGGACCGGTGAGTGGGACGGTCACCGGGGAGCTGTTTTTT. This codes for CASSVGPVSGTVTGELFF. Together with reference TRBV9 and TRBJ2-2, the CDR3 gives the full variable domain: DSGVTQTPKHLITATGQRVTLRCSPRSGDLSVYWYQQSLDQGLQFLIQYYNGEERAKGNILERFSAQQFPDLHSELNLSSLELGDSALYFCASSVGPVSGTVTGELFFGEGSRLTVL.

This sequence joins TRBV20-1 and TRBJ2-7; possibly TRBD2 for D (6 bases). CDR3 size: 15 residues. Germline values: CDR1 DFQATT, CDR2 SNEGSKA (reference sequence). The DNA of the CDR3 is TGCAGCGCCCCGGGGTCGGGAGTGGGATCCTACGAGCAGTACTTC. Its translation: CSAPGSGVGSYEQYF.

The V and J genes are TRBV7-6 and TRBJ2-7, with 8 bases that match TRBD1. The trim removed 4 bases at V and 3 bases at J, leaving 8 bases unmatched. This CDR3 is 15 amino acids long. Germline CDR1 SGHVS, CDR2 FNYEAQ. The CDR3: CASSSGQGTYYEQYF. The CDR3 nucleotides read TGTGCCAGCAGCTCTGGACAGGGAACATACTACGAGCAGTACTTC.

The rearrangement links TRBV28 to TRBJ1-2; D perhaps matches TRBD1 (5 bases). Trimming took 10 bases from V and 10 from J, leaving 16 bases between them. The length of the CDR3 is 11 residues. Germline CDR1 reads MDHEN; CDR2 reads SYDVKM. The CDR3 reads CAIYSWGDYTF. CDR3 coding DNA: TGTGCCATCTACTCATGGGGGGACTACACCTTC.

This clonotype was seen only a few times. This sequence joins TRBV6-1 and TRBJ2-1; D might be TRBD1 (6 bases). The V gene lost 2 bases and the J gene lost 5 bases, with 10 bases spanning the gap. The CDR3 length is 14 residues. Germline CDR1 reads MNHNS; CDR2 reads SASEGT. This CDR3 reads CASSEYRGNNEQFF. In nucleotides, the CDR3 is TGTGCCAGCAGTGAATATAGGGGGAACAATGAGCAGTTCTTC.

The chain employs TRBV2 and TRBJ2-7, with D tentatively TRBD1 (6 bases). Germline V gene sequence: CDR1 SNHLY, CDR2 FYNNEI. The CDR3 runs to 13 residues. Trimming stripped 6 bases from V and 3 bases from J, with 12 bases between. The DNA for the CDR3 is TGTGCCAGCAGATTATGGGGGCTCTACGAGCAGTACTTC. Amino acid sequence: CASRLWGLYEQYF.

The chain combines TRBV7-3 with TRBJ2-3, with D perhaps matching TRBD1 or TRBD2 (5 bases each). Germline V gives CDR1 SGHTA, CDR2 FQGTGA. V was cut by 3 bases and J by 0 bases, with 13 bases left in between. The CDR3 has 16 residues. Here the CDR3 reads CASSLGVATSTDTQYF. DNA of the CDR3: TGTGCCAGCAGCTTGGGGGTAGCGACTAGCACAGATACGCAGTATTTT.

The J gene is TRBJ2-1, the V gene TRBV20-1, with a tentative D call TRBD1 (5 bases). The length of the CDR3 is 12 residues. The V gene's germline CDR1 is DFQATT and CDR2 SNEGSKA (reference sequence). With 1 base removed from V and 6 bases from J, the gap between germline ends came to 7 bases. The CDR3 loop reads CSARVTGNEQFF. In DNA form, the CDR3 reads TGCAGTGCTAGAGTAACAGGCAATGAGCAGTTCTTC.

This chain links TRBV20-1 with TRBJ2-7; 7 bases match TRBD2. The CDR3 loop spans 12 amino acids. V was pared by 3 bases and J by 3 bases, with 2 bases of the junction left unmatched. Per the germline V gene, CDR1 is DFQATT and CDR2 is SNEGSKA (reference sequence). DNA for the CDR3: TGCAGTGCTAGGACTAGCAACTACGAGCAGTACTTC. This sequence encodes CSARTSNYEQYF.

This clonotype was seen a few times. The rearrangement joins TRBV6-1 to TRBJ2-5; the match to TRBD2 covers 7 bases. J lost 1 base, V lost 4 bases, and 21 bases had no gene match. CDR1 MNHNS and CDR2 SASEGT come from the germline V gene. The CDR3 has 20 amino acids. DNA for the CDR3: TGTGCCAGCAGTGGATACCCAGCGAGCTGGAGCGGGGATTCCCAAGAGACCCAGTACTTC. Translating gives CASSGYPASWSGDSQETQYF.

CDR3 region: CASSSPSGGWDRSEQYF. Here the CDR3 DNA reads TGTGCCAGCAGCTCACCTTCGGGGGGGTGGGACAGAAGCGAGCAGTACTTC. The V and J genes are TRBV7-9 and TRBJ2-7, with D perhaps matching TRBD2 (8 bases). This CDR3 has 17 amino acids. V shed 4 bases and J shed 6 bases, with 25 bases lying between them. Germline V gives CDR1 SEHNR, CDR2 FQNEAQ (reference sequence).

The chain recombines TRBV28 with TRBJ1-3; 10 bases map to TRBD1. This CDR3 contains 15 residues. J lost 4 bases, V lost 4 bases, and 4 bases had no gene match. The germline CDR1 and CDR2 sequences are MDHEN and SYDVKM. For the CDR3, the DNA is TGTGCCAGCAGTTCCGACAGGGGGCTGGGAAACACCATATATTTT. This sequence encodes CASSSDRGLGNTIYF.

This chain uses TRBV5-1 with TRBJ2-7, with D perhaps matching TRBD1 or TRBD2 (5 bases each). With 0 bases removed from V and 1 base from J, the gap between germline ends came to 14 bases. There are 16 residues in the CDR3. The germline V gene has CDR1 SGHRS and CDR2 YFSETQ. Here the CDR3 DNA reads TGCGCCAGCAGCTTGGCACTAGGGGACGCATCCTACGAGCAGTACTTC. Protein sequence: CASSLALGDASYEQYF.

The chain links TRBV20-1 to TRBJ2-1; TRBD2 aligns across 11 bases. V lost 0 bases to trimming and J lost 6 bases; unmatched junction nucleotides: 10. CDR3 length equals 17 residues. Germline CDR1 DFQATT, CDR2 SNEGSKA (reference sequence). In DNA, the CDR3 is TGCAGTGCTAGAGATTCCCAGACTAGCGGGATAGGCAATGAGCAGTTCTTC. Translation: CSARDSQTSGIGNEQFF.

In this sample, this clonotype turned up a few times. The chain carries TRBV10-3 and TRBJ2-7; TRBD2 aligns across 10 bases. With V trimmed by 4 bases and J by 1 base, 13 bases remained unmatched. Germline loops: CDR1 ENHRY, CDR2 SYGVKD. This CDR3 contains 18 residues. The CDR3 spells CAISGRATGTSVSYEQYF. CDR3 DNA sequence: TGTGCCATCAGTGGAAGGGCAACAGGGACTAGCGTATCCTACGAGCAGTACTTC.

This clonotype was counted between two and nine times. This chain connects TRBV29-1 to TRBJ2-1; 7 nucleotides line up with TRBD1. Trimming removed 1 base from V and 1 base from J; junction bases left unmatched: 4. The CDR3 runs to 15 residues. CDR1 is SQVTM, CDR2 ANQGSEA, per germline. The CDR3 DNA is TGCAGCGTTGAAGCTCGACAGGGTTCCTACAATGAGCAGTTCTTC. Translating it yields CSVEARQGSYNEQFF.

This clonotype has just a few counts. The CDR3 region is CAWSRLGEQFF. DNA of the CDR3: TGTGCCTGGAGTCGGTTGGGGGAGCAGTTCTTC. This chain joins TRBV30 and TRBJ2-1; no clear D. V gave up 2 bases and J gave up 10 bases, with 9 bases separating them. The germline CDR1 and CDR2 sequences are GTSNPN and SVGIG (reference sequence). The CDR3 has 11 residues.

The V call is TRBV9, the J call TRBJ1-5; D not resolved. CDR1 is SGDLS, CDR2 YYNGEE, per germline. The CDR3 has 16 amino acids. V shed 2 bases and J shed 1 base, with 13 bases lying between them. CDR3 DNA: TGTGCCAGCAGCGTTGGGGATCTGCCAAGCAATCAGCCCCAGCATTTT. It is translated as CASSVGDLPSNQPQHF.

This chain uses TRBV12-3 or TRBV12-4 with TRBJ2-1, with 7 positions matching TRBD2. The CDR3 has 16 residues. V shed 6 bases and J 5 bases; nucleotides not matched to a gene: 13. CDR3 coding DNA: TGTGCCAGCAGCTCATTTCGGACTAGTATCCACAATGAGCAGTTCTTC. The encoded protein is CASSSFRTSIHNEQFF.